This T cell receptor beta chain comes out of a study of cytomegalovirus exposure and HLA in healthy donors. As to this clone: Antigen specificity is unknown.

Study-wide findings and caveats: First-cohort TCR clusters tended to co-occur in the 120 or so validation repertoires, a later analysis found. The classifier reportedly diagnosed cytomegalovirus status with high sensitivity and specificity. In vitro, three CMV-associated chains proved specific for CMV antigens.

The CDR3 sequence is 13 residues long. The ends were cut back, 6 bases at V and 5 bases at J, with 11 bases in the middle. Germline CDR1 MNHEY, CDR2 SVGAGI. The donors were members of the roughly 120-subject validation cohort (separate from the roughly 670-subject first cohort). The table came from immunoSEQ multiplex PCR; TCRdb's copy has only in-frame clones and leaves some out. The data show over 200,000 clones, approximately 87% seen once. V and J are TRBV6-5 and TRBJ2-1; D is unclear. The sample comprised PBMCs. This TCR derives from a woman younger than 30 in good health and CMV-seronegative. The CDR3: CASSLGRDNEQFF. CDR3 sequence (DNA): TGTGCCAGCAGCCTAGGACGGGACAATGAGCAGTTCTTC.